This T cell receptor (beta chain) was documented in a study of CD8 T cells in ankylosing spondylitis. Study findings and constraints: Certain motif variants had earlier appeared in reactive arthritis synovial fluid and blood. Matched ankylosing spondylitis synovial fluid reportedly showed significant enrichment of disease-linked clones.

A note on this clonotype: Its cognate antigen is unknown.

V shed 1 base and J 4 bases; nucleotides not matched to a gene: 0. The germline V gene has CDR1 SEHNR and CDR2 FQNEAQ (reference sequence). The CDR3 spans 13 residues. A single record per CDR3 protein comes from TCRdb applying MiXCR to the 5' RACE reads. The sample yields approximately 140,000 distinct CDR3 sequences, more than 40% seen once. This sequence joins TRBV7-9 and TRBJ2-5, with TRBD1 matching over 7 bases. The specimen was synovial fluid, either unsorted or a sorted T cell fraction (not recorded which). The TCR sequence derives from a male donor with ankylosing spondylitis. The CDR3 region is CASSLDRGETQYF. As DNA, the CDR3 is TGTGCCAGCAGCTTAGACAGGGGAGAGACCCAGTACTTC. The whole variable domain, filled in from reference TRBV7-9 and TRBJ2-5, reads DTGVSQNPRHKITKRGQNVTFRCDPISEHNRLYWYRQTLGQGPEFLTYFQNEAQLEKSRLLSDRFSAERPKGSFSTLEIQRTEQGDSAMYLCASSLDRGETQYFGPGTRLLVL.